These 16 T cell receptor beta chains were sequenced from one sample in a study of T cell responses to AZD1222 COVID-19 vaccine. Sequencing used immunoSEQ multiplex PCR; TCRdb keeps in-frame clones, though not all of them. The profile shows fewer than 200,000 clones, around 90% of them singletons. The sample was peripheral blood, taken on day 0 of AZD1222 vaccination. These receptors were obtained from an adult in good health.

This clone was found once. This rearrangement joins TRBV6-5 to TRBJ1-6; D remains ambiguous. Germline CDR1 and CDR2: MNHEY and SVGAGI. The CDR3 spans 14 residues. V was trimmed by 7 bases and J by 9 bases, leaving 16 bases between them. As DNA, the CDR3 is TGTGCCAGCACCCCTGAAGGGCCTCCTTCACCCCTCCACTTT. This translates into CASTPEGPPSPLHF.

The chain uses TRBV7-2 and TRBJ1-5; D possibly corresponds to TRBD1 (6 bases). V was clipped by 2 bases and J by 7 bases, with 18 bases between them. Germline-derived CDR1 and CDR2 are SGHTA and FQGNSA. CDR3 length equals 16 residues. For the CDR3, the DNA is TGTGCCAGCAGCTTATGGTCCAGGGGCCAGGGGCAGCCCCAGCATTTT. This codes for CASSLWSRGQGQPQHF. The whole variable domain, remainder taken from reference TRBV7-2 and TRBJ1-5, is GAGVSQSPSNKVTEKGKDVELRCDPISGHTALYWYRQSLGQGLEFLIYFQGNSAPDKSGLPSDRFSAERTGGSVSTLTIQRTQQEDSAVYLCASSLWSRGQGQPQHFGDGTRLSIL.

J is TRBJ1-2 and V is TRBV30, with D maybe TRBD1 (5 bases). Germline CDR1 and CDR2: GTSNPN and SVGIG (reference sequence). The CDR3 totals 12 residues. V was shortened by 2 bases and J by 7 bases, with 11 bases between the two germline ends. The CDR3 DNA reads as TGTGCCTGGAGTTATGCCGGGGGTGGCTACACCTTC. Protein sequence: CAWSYAGGGYTF.

The chain employs TRBV6-6 and TRBJ1-3; no definite D call. Trimming pared 4 bases from V and 0 bases from J, leaving 7 bases between. CDR3 length equals 14 residues. From germline, CDR1 is MNHNY and CDR2 SVGAGI (reference sequence). The CDR3 DNA is TGTGCCAGCAGTTTCGTCGCCTCTGGAAACACCATATATTTT. Its translation: CASSFVASGNTIYF.

The gene calls are TRBV5-1 and TRBJ1-1, with D maybe TRBD1 (5 bases). This CDR3 is built from 14 residues. Germline V lookup: CDR1 SGHRS, CDR2 YFSETQ. V dropped 4 bases and J dropped 3 bases, with 13 bases sitting between them. This CDR3 reads CASSGGDRHTEAFF. As DNA, the CDR3 is TGCGCCAGCAGCGGGGGGGACCGCCACACTGAAGCTTTCTTT.

The V gene is TRBV2, the J gene TRBJ2-2; TRBD2 matches at 8 bases. The CDR3 sequence is 17 residues long. With V trimmed by 2 bases and J by 7 bases, 12 bases remained unmatched. The germline V gene encodes CDR1 SNHLY and CDR2 FYNNEI. The CDR3 DNA reads as TGTGCCAGCAGTGAAAATCAGCGGGGGACGGGTAACGGGGAGCTGTTTTTT. This codes for CASSENQRGTGNGELFF.

This chain joins TRBV20-1 and TRBJ2-7; D call uncertain. The CDR3 loop spans 10 amino acids. With 6 bases removed from V and 4 bases from J, the gap between germline ends came to 7 bases. Germline V gives CDR1 DFQATT, CDR2 SNEGSKA (reference sequence). CDR3 nucleotides: TGCAGTGCGCAGACTTACGAGCAGTACTTC. This codes for CSAQTYEQYF.

This rearrangement joins TRBV10-1 to TRBJ2-1, with D maybe TRBD2 (5 bases). The length of the CDR3 is 15 residues. The ends were cut back, 4 bases at V and 8 bases at J, with 18 bases in the middle. From germline, CDR1 is WNHNN and CDR2 SYGVQD (reference sequence). CDR3 sequence: CASSGGSKGSDEQFF. The CDR3 DNA reads as TGCGCCAGCAGTGGAGGGAGTAAAGGGTCGGATGAGCAGTTCTTC.

This sequence joins TRBV6-5 and TRBJ2-3; 7 positions match TRBD2. Trimming took 8 bases from V and 2 from J; bases not matched to a gene: 10. From germline, CDR1 is MNHEY and CDR2 SVGAGI. The CDR3 covers 15 residues. In DNA, the CDR3 is TGTGCCAGCCGGGGGGTGGTCGGCACCACAGATACGCAGTATTTT. This gives the protein CASRGVVGTTDTQYF.

V is TRBV12-3 or TRBV12-4 and J is TRBJ1-5; D remains unclear. Trimming shortened V by 6 bases and J by 1 base, and 7 bases separated the two germline ends. This CDR3 spans 13 amino acids. CDR3 nucleotides: TGTGCCAGCAGGGACCAGAGCAATCAGCCCCAGCATTTT. This translates into CASRDQSNQPQHF.

Written as DNA, the CDR3 is TGCGCCAGCAGCTTGGCGGGGGTCAAGGGCGAGCAGTACTTC. Translated: CASSLAGVKGEQYF. The chain uses TRBV5-1 and TRBJ2-7; D might be TRBD2 (6 bases). Germline V CDR1 and CDR2: SGHRS, YFSETQ. This CDR3 comprises 14 residues. The V end was cut by 0 bases, the J end by 6 bases, with 13 bases between.

J is TRBJ2-7 and V is TRBV29-1, with TRBD2 matching 7 bases. This CDR3 spans 13 amino acids. J gave up 2 bases and V 4 bases, and 5 bases lay outside the gene matches. Per germline, CDR1 SQVTM and CDR2 ANQGSEA. CDR3 in DNA: TGCAGCGTTGCTGGGGGAGGGCCCTACGAGCAGTACTTC. It encodes CSVAGGGPYEQYF.

This clone showed up just once. The CDR3 coding sequence is TGTGCCAGCAGCCTTCTCGTAGTCCGGGAGCAGTTCTTC. As protein: CASSLLVVREQFF. The chain carries TRBV11-2 and TRBJ2-1; no clear D gene. This CDR3 is 13 amino acids long. CDR1 and CDR2 (germline): SGHAT, FQNNGV. Trimming took off 5 bases at V and 10 bases at J, with 15 bases between the two ends.

The V call is TRBV7-9, the J call TRBJ2-7; a weak D match, TRBD2 (7 bases). This CDR3 region has 17 residues. Germline V CDR1 and CDR2: SEHNR, FQNEAQ (reference sequence). The V gene lost 1 base and the J gene lost 2 bases, with 18 bases spanning the gap. DNA for the CDR3: TGTGCCAGCAGCTTAGGGGAGGGTGGACAGCGGACCTACGAGCAGTACTTC. Encoded protein: CASSLGEGGQRTYEQYF.

This clone has just a few counts. V usage is TRBV5-4 and J usage is TRBJ2-3; tentative D call: TRBD2 (5 bases). Per germline, CDR1 SGHNT and CDR2 YYREEE (reference sequence). Trimming pared 1 base from V and 1 base from J, leaving 10 bases between. This CDR3 is 15 amino acids long. The CDR3 DNA sequence: TGTGCCAGCAGCTTGTGGCTAGCCGGCACAGATACGCAGTATTTT. It encodes CASSLWLAGTDTQYF.

This sequence joins TRBV2 and TRBJ1-2; possible D gene TRBD1, 5 bases. V was shortened by 4 bases and J by 0 bases, with 12 bases between the two germline ends. The CDR3 is 15 residues long. CDR1 is SNHLY, CDR2 FYNNEI, per germline. CDR3 nucleotides: TGTGCCAGCAGTGCATGGCAGGGAGCTAACTATGGCTACACCTTC. It is translated as CASSAWQGANYGYTF.